Sequencing of this T cell receptor (beta chain) was carried out in a study of fetal regulatory T cell absence and autoimmunity. Assay used: immunoSEQ multiplex PCR; TCRdb lists only in-frame clones, some missing. The table has some 87,000 clones, roughly 78% seen once. Losses at the gene ends were 0 bases for V and 2 bases for J; bases not matched to a gene: 2. Per the germline V gene, CDR1 is SGHRS and CDR2 is YFSETQ. This CDR3 contains 16 residues. The sample consisted of pancreas tissue. The V and J genes are TRBV5-1 and TRBJ2-5, with TRBD2 matching over 12 bases. The TCR originated in a male donor with IPEX syndrome. For the CDR3, the DNA is TGCGCCAGCAGCTTGGGCCTAGCGGGAGGGCAAGAGACCCAGTACTTC. It encodes CASSLGLAGGQETQYF.